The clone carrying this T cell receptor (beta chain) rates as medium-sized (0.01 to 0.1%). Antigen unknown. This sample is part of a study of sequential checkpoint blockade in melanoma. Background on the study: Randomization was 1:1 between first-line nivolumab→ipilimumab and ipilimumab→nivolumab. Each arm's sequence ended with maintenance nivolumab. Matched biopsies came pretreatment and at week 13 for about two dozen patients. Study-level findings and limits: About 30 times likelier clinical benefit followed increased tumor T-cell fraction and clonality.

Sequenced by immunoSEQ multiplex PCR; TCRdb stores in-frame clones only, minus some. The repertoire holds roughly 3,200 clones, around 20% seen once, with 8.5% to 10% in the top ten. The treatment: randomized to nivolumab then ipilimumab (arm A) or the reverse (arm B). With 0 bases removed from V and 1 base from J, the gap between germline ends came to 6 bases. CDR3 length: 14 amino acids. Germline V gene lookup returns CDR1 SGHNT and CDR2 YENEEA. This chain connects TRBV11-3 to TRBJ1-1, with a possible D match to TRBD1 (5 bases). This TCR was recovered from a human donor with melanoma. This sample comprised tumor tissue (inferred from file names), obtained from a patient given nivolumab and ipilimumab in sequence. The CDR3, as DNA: TGTGCCAGCAGCTTAGAGGGACGGAACACTGAAGCTTTCTTT. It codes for CASSLEGRNTEAFF. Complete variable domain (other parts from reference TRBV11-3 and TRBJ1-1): EAGVVQSPRYKIIEKKQPVAFWCNPISGHNTLYWYLQNLGQGPELLIRYENEEAVDDSQLPKDRFSAERLKGVDSTLKIQPAELGDSAVYLCASSLEGRNTEAFFGQGTRLTVV.